The 2 T cell receptor beta chains presented below share a single source sample, sequenced in a study of PD-L1 blockade in urothelial cancer. TCRdb's copy holds only in-frame clones and misses some; the assay was immunoSEQ multiplex PCR. Of roughly 54,000 clones in the sample, about 83% are singletons; the top ten hold about 15%. This sample's time point: pretreatment peripheral blood. This specimen consisted of PBMCs, obtained around atezolizumab (anti-PD-L1) treatment. All receptors derive from an older woman with urothelial cancer.

The genes are TRBV7-3 and TRBJ1-2; 9 nucleotides align to TRBD1. The length of the CDR3 is 15 residues. The V gene's germline CDR1 is SGHTA and CDR2 FQGTGA. Trimming at V came to 2 bases and at J to 2 bases, leaving 3 bases not matched to a gene. The CDR3 region has the DNA TGTGCCAGCAGCTTATACACAGGGGGCAACTATGGCTACACCTTC. As protein: CASSLYTGGNYGYTF. Combining the CDR3 with reference TRBV7-3 and TRBJ1-2 gives the whole variable domain GAGVSQTPSNKVTEKGKYVELRCDPISGHTALYWYRQSLGQGPEFLIYFQGTGAADDSGLPNDRFFAVRPEGSVSTLKIQRTERGDSAVYLCASSLYTGGNYGYTFGSGTRLTVV.

This chain joins TRBV5-6 and TRBJ2-3; maybe TRBD2 (7 bases). From germline, CDR1 is SGHDT and CDR2 YYEEEE. V gave up 3 bases and J gave up 0 bases, with 11 bases separating them. The length of the CDR3 is 15 residues. CDR3 residues: CASSYGGRSTDTQYF. The DNA of the CDR3 is TGTGCCAGCAGCTACGGGGGGCGGAGCACAGATACGCAGTATTTT.